The 24 T cell receptor beta chains below come from one sample, sequenced in a study of blood T cell repertoires in COVID-19. Method: immunoSEQ multiplex PCR; TCRdb's copy keeps in-frame clones and lacks some. The repertoire holds about 500,000 clones, with around 90% as singletons. Source material: peripheral blood. All receptors derive from a woman in her forties or fifties with COVID-19, enrolled during active disease.

V and J are TRBV7-2 and TRBJ1-6, with D tentatively TRBD1 (5 bases). Germline values: CDR1 SGHTA, CDR2 FQGNSA. V lost 5 bases and J lost 9, with 20 bases in between. The CDR3 length is 16 residues. The CDR3 spells CASSLWVKAGLSPLHF. The CDR3 DNA is TGTGCCAGCAGCCTCTGGGTGAAGGCAGGGCTTTCACCCCTCCACTTT.

DNA for the CDR3: TGTGCCTGGAGTGTAGGCGGGGGGGCAGGGACGCAGTATTTT. Translation: CAWSVGGGAGTQYF. V usage is TRBV30 and J usage is TRBJ2-3, with 9 bases that match TRBD2. V shed 0 bases, J shed 9 bases, and the junction held 7 bases outside the gene matches. CDR1 is GTSNPN, CDR2 SVGIG, per germline (reference sequence). The length of the CDR3 is 14 residues. The whole variable domain, filled in from reference TRBV30 and TRBJ2-3, reads SQTIHQWPATLVQPVGSPLSLECTVEGTSNPNLYWYRQAAGRGLQLLFYSVGIGQISSEVPQNLSASRPQDRQFILSSKKLLLSDSGFYLCAWSVGGGAGTQYFGPGTRLTVL.

V usage is TRBV5-1 and J usage is TRBJ2-7, with 10 bases matching TRBD2. Trimming took 4 bases from V and 2 from J; bases not matched to a gene: 3. Looked up from germline, CDR1 is SGHRS and CDR2 is YFSETQ. CDR3 length: 14 amino acids. The CDR3 DNA is TGCGCCAGCAGCGGGACTAGCGTTACCTACGAGCAGTACTTC. Translation: CASSGTSVTYEQYF.

The rearrangement joins TRBV27 to TRBJ1-1; unclear D gene. Germline V gene sequence: CDR1 MNHEY, CDR2 SMNVEV (reference sequence). This CDR3 is 11 amino acids long. Trimming removed 10 bases from V and 9 bases from J, with 15 bases in between. The CDR3 DNA follows: TGTGCCACTTACTTCGGGGAGAAAGCTTTCTTT. This sequence encodes CATYFGEKAFF.

This clone was recorded once. The chain links TRBV6-5 to TRBJ1-1; possible D gene TRBD1, 5 bases. This CDR3 spans 15 amino acids. Germline V gene sequence: CDR1 MNHEY, CDR2 SVGAGI. V gave up 6 bases and J gave up 2 bases, with 16 bases separating them. CDR3 amino acids: CASRFDTGINTEAFF. In nucleotides, the CDR3 is TGTGCCAGCAGGTTTGATACAGGCATCAACACTGAAGCTTTCTTT.

This sequence joins TRBV2 and TRBJ2-7; 11 bases map to TRBD1. The germline V gene has CDR1 SNHLY and CDR2 FYNNEI. J lost 4 bases, V lost 8 bases, and 7 bases had no gene match. This CDR3 is 14 amino acids long. The CDR3 DNA sequence: TGTGCCAGCCAAAAGGGACAGGGGGTTTACGAGCAGTACTTC. Its protein product is CASQKGQGVYEQYF.

The chain recombines TRBV5-1 with TRBJ1-6; D is ambiguous. The CDR3 extends over 14 amino acids. Germline V gene lookup returns CDR1 SGHRS and CDR2 YFSETQ. The V end lost 5 bases, the J end lost 10 bases, and 16 bases lay between the germline ends. The CDR3 region has the DNA TGCGCCAGCAGTTTGAGAGGGCAAGGATCACCCCTCCACTTT. This translates into CASSLRGQGSPLHF.

The chain combines TRBV29-1 with TRBJ1-2; D remains unclear. The CDR3 is 13 residues long. Trimming removed 3 bases at V and 5 bases at J, with 13 bases between. CDR1 SQVTM and CDR2 ANQGSEA come from the germline V gene. As DNA, the CDR3 is TGCAGCGTTGAGGACTTGGGCCGATATGGCTACACCTTC. It is translated as CSVEDLGRYGYTF.

CDR3 DNA sequence: TGTGCCACCCGTTCGCGGGGGGGCTACAATGAGCAGTTCTTC. Protein product: CATRSRGGYNEQFF. This chain connects TRBV6-5 to TRBJ2-1; 9 bases are shared with TRBD2. The CDR3 runs 14 residues. CDR1 and CDR2 (germline): MNHEY, SVGAGI. With 10 bases clipped from V and 3 bases from J, the junction kept 7 bases outside the gene matches.

This clone was observed once. V and J are TRBV30 and TRBJ2-1, with D tentatively TRBD1 (6 bases). Deletions cut 5 bases from V and 0 bases from J, with 11 bases between. CDR1 and CDR2 (germline): GTSNPN, SVGIG (reference sequence). CDR3 size: 14 residues. The chain's CDR3 is CAWLQGSSYNEQFF. CDR3 coding DNA: TGTGCCTGGTTACAGGGTAGCTCCTACAATGAGCAGTTCTTC.

V gene TRBV4-1 combines with J gene TRBJ2-3; 8 bases line up with TRBD2. The germline CDR1 and CDR2 sequences are MGHRA and YSYEKL. The CDR3 loop spans 17 amino acids. V was clipped by 5 bases and J by 0 bases; unmatched bases: 10. In DNA, the CDR3 is TGCGCCAGCAGCACCGTCGGGACGGGGGGGAGCACAGATACGCAGTATTTT. Its translation: CASSTVGTGGSTDTQYF.

This clone was counted a few times. The rearrangement links TRBV27 to TRBJ1-6; D is uncertain. This CDR3 has 13 amino acids. Germline CDR1 MNHEY, CDR2 SMNVEV (reference sequence). V was clipped by 5 bases and J by 11 bases, with 13 bases between them. CDR3 sequence (DNA): TGTGCCAGCAGTCTGAGGACTCTCACACCCCTCCACTTT. Translated: CASSLRTLTPLHF.

Only one count was recorded for this clone. The genes are TRBV19 and TRBJ2-2, with D perhaps TRBD1 (5 bases). With 9 bases removed from V and 5 bases from J, the gap between germline ends came to 16 bases. The length of the CDR3 is 14 residues. From germline, CDR1 is LNHDA and CDR2 SQIVND (reference sequence). CDR3 sequence: CASSRVPRTGELFF. The CDR3 coding sequence is TGTGCCAGCTCCAGGGTCCCGAGGACCGGGGAGCTGTTTTTT.

The chain couples TRBV11-2 to TRBJ2-7; the D gene is possibly TRBD1 (6 bases). The V and J ends lost 3 bases and 7 bases respectively, with 13 bases between them. Germline assignment: CDR1 SGHAT and CDR2 FQNNGV. The CDR3 has 13 amino acids. In DNA form, the CDR3 reads TGTGCCAGCAGCTTTAACAGGGTCGGGGAGCAGTACTTC. Its protein is CASSFNRVGEQYF.

This clone was seen a few times. This chain uses TRBV9 with TRBJ1-1; D might be TRBD1 (5 bases). Germline V CDR1 and CDR2: SGDLS, YYNGEE. This CDR3 is 15 amino acids long. V was pared by 7 bases and J by 1 base, with 17 bases between. The CDR3 DNA reads as TGTGCCAGCCAACCCGCCCTGGGGGGGAACACTGAAGCTTTCTTT. Encoded protein: CASQPALGGNTEAFF.

The rearrangement uses TRBV11-2 and TRBJ2-3; unclear D gene. The CDR3 is 16 amino acids. Looked up from germline, CDR1 is SGHAT and CDR2 is FQNNGV. The V end was cut by 2 bases, the J end by 2 bases, with 14 bases between. In DNA form, the CDR3 reads TGTGCCAGCAGCTTATCCCGGGTCGGTAACACAGATACGCAGTATTTT. Its translation is CASSLSRVGNTDTQYF.

This chain uses TRBV6-5 with TRBJ2-3; 12 bases fit TRBD2. The CDR3 runs 16 residues. Germline V gene data show CDR1 as MNHEY and CDR2 as SVGAGI. The V segment lost 4 bases and the J segment 6 bases; nucleotides outside the gene matches: 8. The CDR3 DNA reads as TGTGCCAGCAGTTCACTAGCGGGGGGCGACCAGGATACGCAGTATTTT. Translation: CASSSLAGGDQDTQYF.

The V and J genes are TRBV5-1 and TRBJ1-1, with no clear D. Germline V gene sequence: CDR1 SGHRS, CDR2 YFSETQ. The V end lost 3 bases, the J end lost 2 bases, and 2 bases lay between the germline ends. The CDR3 totals 11 residues. This CDR3 is CASSSNTEAFF. CDR3 nucleotide sequence: TGCGCCAGCAGCTCAAACACTGAAGCTTTCTTT.

The genes are TRBV6-2 or TRBV6-3 and TRBJ2-7, with D hard to call. The germline V gene has CDR1 MNHEY and CDR2 SVGEGT. V lost 4 bases and J lost 3, with 4 bases in between. The CDR3 spans 11 residues. The CDR3 region is CASSSNYEQYF. CDR3 nucleotides: TGTGCCAGCAGTTCTAACTACGAGCAGTACTTC.

This clone has just one count. This chain uses TRBV3-1 (or the pseudogene TRBV3-2) with TRBJ2-2; D unresolved. The CDR3 runs to 14 residues. Trimming left V 0 bases short and J 4 bases short, with 6 bases between. The germline V gene has CDR1 LGHDT and CDR2 YNNKEL (reference sequence). The CDR3 DNA sequence: TGTGCCAGCAGCCAAGATCACGGCACCGGGGAGCTGTTTTTT. It specifies CASSQDHGTGELFF.

This chain links TRBV24-1 with TRBJ2-5, with D tentatively TRBD1 (6 bases). Trimming took off 4 bases at V and 4 bases at J, with 15 bases between the two ends. CDR3 length: 15 residues. Germline V gene lookup returns CDR1 KGHDR and CDR2 SFDVKD. This CDR3 reads CATSDPGAGGETQYF. CDR3 sequence (DNA): TGTGCCACCAGTGACCCAGGGGCAGGTGGAGAGACCCAGTACTTC.

J is TRBJ2-2 and V is TRBV28, with unresolved D. Germline CDR1 and CDR2: MDHEN and SYDVKM. V gave up 2 bases and J gave up 1 base, with 8 bases separating them. The CDR3 contains 15 residues. This CDR3 reads CASSLGPRNTGELFF. Here the CDR3 DNA reads TGTGCCAGCAGTTTAGGGCCTCGGAACACCGGGGAGCTGTTTTTT.

This chain links TRBV19 with TRBJ1-4, with 7 bases that match TRBD1. The V segment lost 4 bases and the J segment 5 bases; nucleotides outside the gene matches: 7. The CDR3 is 15 residues long. The germline V gene encodes CDR1 LNHDA and CDR2 SQIVND (reference sequence). The CDR3 coding sequence is TGTGCCAGTAGTAAACTGGGACAGCAGAATGAAAAACTGTTTTTT. Encoded protein: CASSKLGQQNEKLFF.

This clone was observed once. The V and J genes are TRBV6-5 and TRBJ1-1, with D possibly matching TRBD1 (6 bases). The ends were cut back, 6 bases at V and 3 bases at J, with 11 bases in the middle. Germline assignment: CDR1 MNHEY and CDR2 SVGAGI. CDR3 length: 13 residues. For the CDR3, the DNA is TGTGCCAGCAGGGCTGGACAGTACACTGAAGCTTTCTTT. Amino acid sequence: CASRAGQYTEAFF.